A single sample gave rise to the 9 T cell receptor beta chains below, sequenced in a study of technical replicates of blood from a handful of donors. TCRdb's copy holds only in-frame clones and misses some; the assay was immunoSEQ multiplex PCR. The sample shows approximately 85,000 clones, approximately 90% of them seen only once. The sequencing sample was made of T cells isolated from PBMCs. These receptor sequences come from a human donor in good health.

This clone showed up just once. The CDR3 spells CASSLSLANTQYF. For the CDR3, the DNA is TGTGCCAGCAGTTTGTCCCTAGCGAATACGCAGTATTTT. The J gene is TRBJ2-3, the V gene TRBV27, with a tentative D call TRBD2 (6 bases). With 3 bases removed from V and 7 bases from J, the gap between germline ends came to 11 bases. The CDR3 extends over 13 amino acids. Looked up from germline, CDR1 is MNHEY and CDR2 is SMNVEV (reference sequence).

This chain connects TRBV4-1 to TRBJ1-5; D is unresolved. The germline V gene has CDR1 MGHRA and CDR2 YSYEKL. The CDR3 is 13 residues long. Trimming stripped 3 bases from V and 1 base from J, with 4 bases between. CDR3 nucleotide sequence: TGCGCCAGCAGCCAGGGCAGCAATCAGCCCCAGCATTTT. This codes for CASSQGSNQPQHF.

The sample holds one count of this clone. The J gene is TRBJ2-7, the V gene TRBV19; weak D call: TRBD2 (5 bases). CDR1 and CDR2 (germline): LNHDA, SQIVND (reference sequence). V gave up 5 bases and J gave up 0 bases, with 14 bases separating them. The CDR3 is made up of 15 amino acids. The CDR3 DNA sequence: TGTGCCAGTAGTTTCGGACTGGGAAGCTCCTACGAGCAGTACTTC. Protein product: CASSFGLGSSYEQYF. The full variable domain, in which reference TRBV19 and TRBJ2-7 provide the parts outside the CDR3, is DGGITQSPKYLFRKEGQNVTLSCEQNLNHDAMYWYRQDPGQGLRLIYYSQIVNDFQKGDIAEGYSVSREKKESFPLTVTSAQKNPTAFYLCASSFGLGSSYEQYFGPGTRLTVT.

This clone was seen only once. The CDR3 loop reads CASSPGTQETQYF. DNA of the CDR3: TGTGCCAGCTCCCCAGGGACACAAGAGACCCAGTACTTC. The chain combines TRBV18 with TRBJ2-5, with D perhaps matching TRBD1 (6 bases). CDR1 KGHSH and CDR2 LQKENI come from the germline V gene. V gave up 6 bases and J gave up 2 bases, with 10 bases separating them. The CDR3 is made up of 13 amino acids. Full variable domain (rest looked up from reference TRBV18 and TRBJ2-5): NAGVMQNPRHLVRRRGQEARLRCSPMKGHSHVYWYRQLPEEGLKFMVYLQKENIIDESGMPKERFSAEFPKEGPSILRIQQVVRGDSAAYFCASSPGTQETQYFGPGTRLLVL.

The V and J genes are TRBV7-9 and TRBJ2-7; TRBD1 agrees at 7 bases. J was trimmed by 5 bases and V by 0 bases; bases with no gene match: 10. The CDR3 covers 16 residues. The germline V gene has CDR1 SEHNR and CDR2 FQNEAQ (reference sequence). The CDR3 DNA follows: TGTGCCAGCAGCTTAGCTTCTACAGGGGTTTTGGACGAGCAGTACTTC. Translating gives CASSLASTGVLDEQYF.

This clone was seen just once. The rearrangement joins TRBV5-8 to TRBJ2-2; TRBD1 matches 8 bases. The trim removed 0 bases at V and 7 bases at J, leaving 11 bases unmatched. There are 17 residues in the CDR3. Per germline, CDR1 SGHTS and CDR2 YDEGEE. CDR3 coding DNA: TGTGCCAGCAGCTTGGCCTCGGGACAGGTTGCGATCGGGGAGCTGTTTTTT. This sequence encodes CASSLASGQVAIGELFF. Looking up the rest from reference TRBV5-8 and TRBJ2-2 gives the full variable domain: EAGVTQSPTHLIKTRGQQATLRCSPISGHTSVYWYQQALGLGLQFLLWYDEGEERNRGNFPPRFSGRQFPNYSSELNVNALELEDSALYLCASSLASGQVAIGELFFGEGSRLTVL.

The chain couples TRBV28 to TRBJ2-2; 9 nucleotides line up with TRBD1. Trimming at V came to 3 bases and at J to 4 bases, leaving 6 bases not matched to a gene. Germline V gene sequence: CDR1 MDHEN, CDR2 SYDVKM. The CDR3 totals 16 residues. The CDR3 DNA reads as TGTGCCAGCAGTTTCGGTGGACAGGGGATCACCGGGGAGCTGTTTTTT. It codes for CASSFGGQGITGELFF.

The CDR3 region is CASSKWDRERDTQYF. The CDR3 nucleotides are TGTGCCAGCAGCAAATGGGACAGGGAACGAGATACGCAGTATTTT. The chain has TRBV7-9 and TRBJ2-3, with 9 bases lining up with TRBD1. CDR1 is SEHNR and CDR2 is FQNEAQ in the germline V gene (reference sequence). V gave up 5 bases and J gave up 5 bases; unmatched junction bases: 8. The CDR3 length is 15 residues.

In this sample, this clone turned up once. The chain is built from TRBV18 and TRBJ2-5; TRBD2 matches at 8 bases. The CDR3 is 13 residues long. V shed 3 bases and J 8 bases; nucleotides not matched to a gene: 5. CDR1 and CDR2 from the germline V gene are KGHSH and LQKENI. The CDR3 sequence is CASSPPGLDTQYF. The CDR3 region has the DNA TGTGCCAGCTCACCCCCGGGACTAGACACCCAGTACTTC.